A selection of T cell receptor beta chains follows, all from one sample in a study of T cells in Graves' hyperthyroidism and ophthalmopathy. TCRdb passed the multiplex PCR reads through MiXCR, listing each CDR3 protein once. The data hold 700,000 or so distinct CDR3 sequences, with 15% to 20% observed a single time. The material sequenced was blood. Receptors were obtained from a man between 18 and 35 years old with Graves' hyperthyroidism. Both conserved end residues are part of each CDR3. D genes are given only for firm matches. Expanded clones are given a class, and other clones once, few, many or no size at all.

CASSLDHRGMGEKLFF,TGTGCCAGCAGCTTAGATCACAGGGGGATGGGTGAAAAACTGTTTTTT,TRBV11-2,TRBJ1-4,TRBD1,16,few
CASSVGGKSYEQYF,TGTGCCAGCAGCGTAGGAGGGAAAAGCTACGAGCAGTACTTC,TRBV9,TRBJ2-7,.,14,few
CASSLGDRTQYF,TGTGCCAGCAGCTTAGGGGACAGGACTCAGTACTTC,TRBV11-2,TRBJ2-5,TRBD1,12,many
CASGSGSLNEQYF,TGTGCCAGCGGGAGCGGGAGTCTCAACGAGCAGTACTTC,TRBV7-9,TRBJ2-7,TRBD2,13,few
CASNLGLAVSYNEQFF,TGTGCCAGTAACTTGGGACTAGCGGTCTCCTACAATGAGCAGTTCTTC,TRBV19,TRBJ2-1,TRBD2,16,many
CASSLLGMGQPQHF,TGTGCCAGCAGTTTGCTAGGAATGGGTCAGCCCCAGCATTTT,TRBV28,TRBJ1-5,.,14,many
CATSDATPRDYGYTF,TGTGCCACCAGTGACGCGACGCCAAGGGACTATGGCTACACCTTC,TRBV24-1,TRBJ1-2,.,15,many
CASSHYGWASGRALGTGELFF,TGTGCCAGCAGCCACTACGGATGGGCTAGCGGGAGGGCCCTCGGCACCGGGGAGCTGTTTTTT,TRBV4-2,TRBJ2-2,TRBD2,21,few
CSARRTGTYEQYF,TGCAGTGCTCGTCGGACAGGGACCTACGAGCAGTACTTC,TRBV20-1,TRBJ2-7,TRBD1,13,many
CASSQGPSYEQYF,TGTGCCAGCAGTCAGGGTCCCTCCTACGAGCAGTACTTC,TRBV7-9,TRBJ2-7,.,13,many
CASSFEGTNTGELFF,TGTGCCAGCAGTTTTGAGGGCACGAACACCGGGGAGCTGTTTTTT,TRBV12-3/TRBV12-4,TRBJ2-2,.,15,many
CASSYKVPGELFF,TGTGCCAGCAGTTACAAAGTCCCCGGGGAGCTGTTTTTT,TRBV6-2/TRBV6-3,TRBJ2-2,.,13,many
CAGSRDSDTEAFF,TGTGCCGGCAGTAGGGACAGCGACACTGAAGCTTTCTTT,TRBV2,TRBJ1-1,TRBD1,13,few
CASSTLQGGNEKLFF,TGTGCCAGTAGTACTCTACAAGGCGGGAATGAAAAACTGTTTTTT,TRBV19,TRBJ1-4,.,15,.
CATSRDLIRGYEQFF,TGTGCCACCAGCAGAGACCTAATCAGGGGGTATGAGCAGTTCTTC,TRBV15,TRBJ2-1,TRBD1,15,few
CASSFGQGETQYF,TGTGCCAGCAGCTTTGGGCAGGGAGAGACCCAGTACTTC,TRBV7-2,TRBJ2-5,.,13,many
CSVEVAGEGETQYF,TGCAGCGTGGAGGTAGCGGGAGAGGGAGAGACCCAGTACTTC,TRBV29-1,TRBJ2-5,TRBD2,14,many
CASSLTGAWNEQFF,TGTGCCAGTAGTCTGACAGGGGCATGGAATGAGCAGTTCTTC,TRBV19,TRBJ2-1,TRBD1,14,.
CASSPQALNTEAFF,TGCGCCAGCAGCCCACAGGCTCTGAACACTGAAGCTTTCTTT,TRBV5-1,TRBJ1-1,.,14,few
CASSGGTYGYTF,TGTGCCAGCAGTGGGGGTACCTATGGCTACACCTTC,TRBV6-1,TRBJ1-2,.,12,few
CASSIRASPLHF,TGTGCCAGCAGTATCAGGGCTTCACCCCTCCACTTT,TRBV12-3/TRBV12-4,TRBJ1-6,.,12,many
CASRATGSVYEQYF,TGTGCCAGCAGGGCGACAGGGTCGGTTTACGAGCAGTACTTC,TRBV5-5,TRBJ2-7,TRBD1,14,.
CASTSGTGGFNQPQHF,TGTGCCAGCACCTCCGGGACAGGGGGATTCAATCAGCCCCAGCATTTT,TRBV2,TRBJ1-5,TRBD1,16,few
CASSMGGRTEAFF,TGTGCCAGCAGTATGGGGGGAAGGACTGAAGCTTTCTTT,TRBV27,TRBJ1-1,.,13,many
CATSREKRAGETQYF,TGTGCCACCAGCAGAGAAAAAAGGGCGGGGGAGACCCAGTACTTC,TRBV15,TRBJ2-5,.,15,few
CASSGGGGSKNIQYF,TGTGCCAGCAGTGGGGGAGGGGGATCCAAAAACATTCAGTACTTC,TRBV27,TRBJ2-4,.,15,many
CSVKGGTQETQYF,TGCAGCGTAAAGGGGGGCACCCAAGAGACCCAGTACTTC,TRBV20-1,TRBJ2-5,.,13,few
CASSSDRGREKLFF,TGTGCCAGCAGCTCGGACAGGGGTAGAGAAAAACTGTTTTTT,TRBV5-6,TRBJ1-4,TRBD1,14,few
CASSQGRGGTEAFF,TGCGCCAGCAGCCAAGGGCGGGGAGGTACTGAAGCTTTCTTT,TRBV5-8,TRBJ1-1,.,14,few
CASRLQHGAYEQYF,TGTGCCAGCAGACTACAGCACGGGGCCTACGAGCAGTACTTC,TRBV6-1,TRBJ2-7,.,14,many
CASSYSTSGREKYF,TGTGCCAGCAGTTACTCGACTAGCGGGAGAGAGAAGTACTTC,TRBV6-5,TRBJ2-5,TRBD2,14,few
CASSLGDYSRDEQFF,TGCGCCAGCAGCTTGGGGGACTACTCAAGGGATGAGCAGTTCTTC,TRBV5-1,TRBJ2-1,TRBD2,15,few
CASTTGSVRVEKLFF,TGTGCCAGCACCACCGGAAGTGTCAGGGTCGAAAAACTGTTTTTT,TRBV12-3/TRBV12-4,TRBJ1-4,.,15,many
CASSSPGLAGEQYF,TGTGCCAGCAGCAGCCCGGGACTAGCGGGTGAGCAGTACTTC,TRBV28,TRBJ2-7,TRBD2,14,many